The next 23 T cell receptor beta chains were all read from a single sample in a study of T cells after yellow fever vaccination. TCRdb re-called the 5' RACE reads through MiXCR, storing one row per CDR3 protein. Of some 500,000 distinct CDR3 sequences listed, around an eighth are singletons. The sequencing here drew on PBMCs, taken on the day of the yellow fever booster vaccination. Every receptor here comes from a man in his thirties or forties who received the YFV17D yellow fever vaccine.

This clonotype was counted between two and nine times. The rearrangement joins TRBV12-3 or TRBV12-4 to TRBJ2-3; TRBD2 agrees at 7 bases. V dropped 5 bases and J dropped 0; count of bases not matched to a gene: 8. The CDR3 extends over 16 amino acids. The CDR3 DNA reads as TGTGCCAGCAGTCCTTCGGGAGGTCCTAGCACAGATACGCAGTATTTT. This translates into CASSPSGGPSTDTQYF.

The chain is built from TRBV19 and TRBJ2-5; perhaps D is TRBD1 or TRBD2 (5 bases each). Germline CDR1 reads LNHDA; CDR2 reads SQIVND (reference sequence). The length of the CDR3 is 12 residues. Trimming removed 5 bases at V and 7 bases at J, with 11 bases between. The CDR3 DNA is TGTGCCAGTAGTTCCGGGGCCGGGACCCAGTACTTC. Residues: CASSSGAGTQYF.

The table lists this clonotype with a few counts. This chain joins TRBV10-3 and TRBJ1-3; possibly TRBD1 for D (5 bases). The CDR3 loop spans 14 amino acids. Germline V gene lookup returns CDR1 ENHRY and CDR2 SYGVKD. V was trimmed by 5 bases and J by 0 bases, leaving 8 bases between them. In DNA form, the CDR3 reads TGTGCCATCAGTACAGGTTCCTCTGGAAACACCATATATTTT. It codes for CAISTGSSGNTIYF.

Ten or more counts support this clonotype. The chain links TRBV4-3 to TRBJ2-2; 7 bases agree with TRBD2. This CDR3 spans 17 amino acids. Germline values: CDR1 LGHNA, CDR2 YSLEER. Trimming took 4 bases from V and 3 from J; bases not matched to a gene: 11. The CDR3 DNA sequence: TGCGCCAGCAGCCTCTCAGCGGGAAGTAGGGACACCGGGGAGCTGTTTTTT. Translated: CASSLSAGSRDTGELFF.

This clonotype was seen repeatedly, ten times or more. The chain joins TRBV3-1 to TRBJ2-7; 10 bases fit TRBD2. V lost 5 bases and J lost 1; bases outside the gene matches: 2. CDR1 is LGHDT and CDR2 is YNNKEL in the germline V gene (reference sequence). The CDR3 is made up of 14 amino acids. DNA for the CDR3: TGTGCCAGCAGCACGACTAGCGGGTCCTACGAGCAGTACTTC. It yields the protein CASSTTSGSYEQYF.

This chain links TRBV5-1 with TRBJ2-7; 8 nucleotides match TRBD1. V shed 1 base, J shed 4 bases, and the junction held 4 bases outside the gene matches. The CDR3 contains 14 residues. CDR1 is SGHRS, CDR2 YFSETQ, per germline. The CDR3 spells CASSLSGQAYEQYF. The CDR3 region has the DNA TGCGCCAGCAGCTTGTCGGGACAGGCGTACGAGCAGTACTTC.

V is TRBV7-2 and J is TRBJ2-1; 8 bases match TRBD1. Germline assignment: CDR1 SGHTA and CDR2 FQGNSA. V shed 4 bases and J 7 bases; nucleotides not matched to a gene: 9. The CDR3 has 15 residues. The CDR3 region is CASSWGGQGRNEQFF. For the CDR3, the DNA is TGTGCCAGCAGCTGGGGCGGACAGGGTAGGAATGAGCAGTTCTTC.

This clonotype occurred a few times. The V call is TRBV15, the J call TRBJ1-2; D not certain. From germline, CDR1 is LNHNV and CDR2 YYDKDF (reference sequence). Trimming shortened V by 4 bases and J by 3 bases, and 6 bases separated the two germline ends. This CDR3 contains 12 residues. In DNA form, the CDR3 reads TGTGCCACCAGCACGAGGGACTATGGCTACACCTTC. Its protein is CATSTRDYGYTF.

This clonotype was detected only a few times. The genes are TRBV21-1 and TRBJ1-1; TRBD1, as called in the table, went unchecked against the DNA. TRBV21-1 is recorded as a pseudogene. The CDR3 runs 13 residues. This chain's CDR3 is CASKVEGRTEAFF. The CDR3 coding sequence is TGTGCCAGCAAGGTGGAGGGGCGGACTGAAGCTTTCTTT.

This clonotype has just a few counts. The chain employs TRBV25-1 and TRBJ1-2, with 11 nucleotides matching TRBD1. The CDR3 runs to 15 residues. V was pared by 3 bases and J by 6 bases, with 6 bases of the junction left unmatched. Germline CDR1 MGHDK, CDR2 SYGVNS. CDR3 bases: TGTGCCAGCAGTGATCCGGGACAGGGGGAAGATGGCTACACCTTC. It codes for CASSDPGQGEDGYTF.

This clonotype was observed a handful of times. J is TRBJ2-3 and V is TRBV7-9; 10 positions agree with TRBD2. Germline V lookup: CDR1 SEHNR, CDR2 FQNEAQ (reference sequence). The ends lost 6 bases at V and 5 bases at J; junction bases unmatched: 11. The CDR3 has 16 amino acids. The CDR3 sequence: CASSHGNLAGVDTQYF. The CDR3 DNA sequence: TGTGCCAGCAGTCACGGTAATCTAGCGGGAGTAGATACGCAGTATTTT.

This clonotype was picked up a small number of times. The rearrangement joins TRBV5-4 to TRBJ1-4; D might be TRBD1 (5 bases). The germline V gene encodes CDR1 SGHNT and CDR2 YYREEE (reference sequence). V lost 0 bases, J lost 8 bases, and 8 bases lay in between. The CDR3 sequence is 13 residues long. The chain's CDR3 is CASSLGGREKLFF. The CDR3 nucleotides are TGTGCCAGCAGCTTGGGGGGACGAGAAAAACTGTTTTTT.

The chain uses TRBV24-1 and TRBJ2-1, with D possibly matching TRBD2 (6 bases). The ends were cut back, 3 bases at V and 0 bases at J, with 11 bases in the middle. Germline CDR1 is KGHDR and CDR2 is SFDVKD. The CDR3 is made up of 16 amino acids. The CDR3: CATSDPGSASYNEQFF. The CDR3 nucleotides are TGTGCCACCAGTGATCCCGGGAGCGCCTCCTACAATGAGCAGTTCTTC.

J is TRBJ1-6 and V is TRBV12-3 or TRBV12-4, with D possibly being TRBD1 (5 bases). The CDR3 consists of 13 residues. V was pared by 4 bases and J by 10 bases, with 11 bases between. The CDR3 sequence is CASSYRPGSPLHF. DNA of the CDR3: TGTGCCAGCAGTTACAGGCCGGGGTCACCCCTCCACTTT.

The J gene is TRBJ1-6, the V gene TRBV20-1, with unresolved D. The CDR3 is 14 amino acids. From germline, CDR1 is DFQATT and CDR2 SNEGSKA (reference sequence). V lost 6 bases and J 7 bases, leaving 16 bases between the germline ends. The CDR3 loop is CSATRPGGNSPLHF. CDR3 coding DNA: TGCAGTGCCACCCGGCCCGGTGGGAATTCACCCCTCCACTTT.

V usage is TRBV7-2 and J usage is TRBJ2-4; no reliable D call. The V gene lost 0 bases and the J gene lost 10 bases, with 10 bases spanning the gap. Per germline, CDR1 SGHTA and CDR2 FQGNSA. The CDR3 is made up of 13 amino acids. This CDR3 is CASSLATVPIQYF. The CDR3 nucleotides read TGTGCCAGCAGCTTAGCCACAGTCCCAATTCAGTACTTC. The full variable domain, in which reference TRBV7-2 and TRBJ2-4 provide the parts outside the CDR3, is GAGVSQSPSNKVTEKGKDVELRCDPISGHTALYWYRQSLGQGLEFLIYFQGNSAPDKSGLPSDRFSAERTGGSVSTLTIQRTQQEDSAVYLCASSLATVPIQYFGAGTRLSVL.

This chain joins TRBV20-1 and TRBJ2-3; TRBD2 agrees at 9 bases. V lost 5 bases to trimming and J lost 4 bases; unmatched junction nucleotides: 7. This CDR3 spans 14 amino acids. Looked up from germline, CDR1 is DFQATT and CDR2 is SNEGSKA (reference sequence). The CDR3 nucleotides read TGCAGTGCTGGAGGCGGGAGGGGCGCAGATACGCAGTATTTT. Translated, it gives CSAGGGRGADTQYF.

This sequence joins TRBV30 and TRBJ2-1; TRBD1 is a possible D gene (6 bases). Germline V gene sequence: CDR1 GTSNPN, CDR2 SVGIG (reference sequence). This CDR3 region has 14 residues. Between the trimmed V and J ends, which lost 2 bases and 0 bases, there was a span of 8 bases. The CDR3: CAWSQGGSYNEQFF. In DNA, the CDR3 is TGTGCCTGGAGTCAAGGGGGCTCCTACAATGAGCAGTTCTTC.

The chain couples TRBV25-1 to TRBJ2-1; 7 bases align to TRBD2. With V trimmed by 1 base and J by 15 bases, 9 bases remained unmatched. Per the germline V gene, CDR1 is MGHDK and CDR2 is SYGVNS. The CDR3 is 13 amino acids. The DNA of the CDR3 is TGTGCCAGCAGTGAATCGGGCGGGAGACGTTGGTTCTTC. It yields the protein CASSESGGRRWFF.

This chain uses TRBV7-3 with TRBJ2-2; 8 nucleotides line up with TRBD1. CDR1 is SGHTA, CDR2 FQGTGA, per germline. V dropped 5 bases and J dropped 0; count of bases not matched to a gene: 5. There are 16 residues in the CDR3. CDR3 DNA: TGTGCCAGCAGCAGACAGGGGTTCGCGAACACCGGGGAGCTGTTTTTT. This codes for CASSRQGFANTGELFF.

The V call is TRBV20-1, the J call TRBJ2-3; 10 bases fit TRBD2. From germline, CDR1 is DFQATT and CDR2 SNEGSKA (reference sequence). The V and J ends lost 0 bases and 0 bases, in that order; junction bases with no gene match: 12. This CDR3 spans 19 amino acids. CDR3 sequence reads: CSARDVGSGRFASTDTQYF. DNA for the CDR3: TGCAGTGCTAGAGATGTGGGTAGCGGGAGGTTCGCTAGCACAGATACGCAGTATTTT.

In this sample, this clonotype turned up a few times. The chain is built from TRBV7-2 and TRBJ1-2; D ambiguous. V lost 1 base and J lost 6, with 6 bases in between. The CDR3 has 12 residues. Per the germline V gene, CDR1 is SGHTA and CDR2 is FQGNSA. The CDR3 spells CASSLVLNGYTF. As DNA, the CDR3 is TGTGCCAGCAGCTTAGTTTTGAATGGCTACACCTTC.

The DNA of the CDR3 is TGTGCCAGCAGTTATGGTCAGGGGCTCCCAGAGACCCAGTACTTC. Its translation is CASSYGQGLPETQYF. The chain has TRBV6-5 and TRBJ2-5, with D tentatively TRBD1 (6 bases). V lost 3 bases and J lost 4, with 15 bases in between. Per germline, CDR1 MNHEY and CDR2 SVGAGI. The CDR3 length is 15 residues.